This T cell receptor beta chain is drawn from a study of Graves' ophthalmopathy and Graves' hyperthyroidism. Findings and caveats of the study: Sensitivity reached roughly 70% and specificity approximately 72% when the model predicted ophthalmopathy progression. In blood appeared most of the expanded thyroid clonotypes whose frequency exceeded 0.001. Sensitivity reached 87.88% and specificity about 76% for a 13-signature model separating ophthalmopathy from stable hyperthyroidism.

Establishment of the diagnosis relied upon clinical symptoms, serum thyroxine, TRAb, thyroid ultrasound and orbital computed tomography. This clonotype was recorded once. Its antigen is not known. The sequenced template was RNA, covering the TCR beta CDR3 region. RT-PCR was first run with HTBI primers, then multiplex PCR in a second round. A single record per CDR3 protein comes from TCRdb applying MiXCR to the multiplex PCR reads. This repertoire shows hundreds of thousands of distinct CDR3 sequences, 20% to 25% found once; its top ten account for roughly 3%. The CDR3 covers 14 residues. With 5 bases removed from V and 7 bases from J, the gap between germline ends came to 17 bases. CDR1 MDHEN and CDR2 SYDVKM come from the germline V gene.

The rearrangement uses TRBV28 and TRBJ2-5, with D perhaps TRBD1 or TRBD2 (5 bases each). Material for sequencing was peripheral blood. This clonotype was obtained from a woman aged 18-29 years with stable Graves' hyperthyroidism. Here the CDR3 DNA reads TGTGCCAGCAGTCCGGGACCAAGTTCATGGACCCAGTACTTC. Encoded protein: CASSPGPSSWTQYF.